The rows below give T cell receptor beta chains drawn from one sample of a study of T cell changes during pregnancy in multiple sclerosis. Libraries were prepared by immunoSEQ multiplex PCR; TCRdb keeps only in-frame clonotypes and omits some of them. The sample lists tens of thousands of clones; roughly 91% were seen once. Sequencing used peripheral blood, obtained in the third trimester of pregnancy. These receptor sequences come from a female donor in good health, enrolled as a control in a pregnancy study. The CDR3 runs from the conserved cysteine through the conserved F or W. D genes are given only for firm matches. The listing skips clone size in some rows; elsewhere it reads once, few, many or a size class.

d_gene: .
j_gene: TRBJ1-4
abundance: .
v_gene: TRBV28
len: 15
CDR3nt: TGTGCCAGCAGTTTCGCAGGAACAACTAATGAAAAACTGTTTTTT
CDR3aa: CASSFAGTTNEKLFF

d_gene: TRBD2
j_gene: TRBJ2-7
abundance: .
v_gene: TRBV2
len: 15
CDR3nt: TGTGCCAGCAGTATTAGTAGCGGGGTCTCCTACGAGCAGTACTTC
CDR3aa: CASSISSGVSYEQYF

d_gene: TRBD1
j_gene: TRBJ1-6
abundance: .
v_gene: TRBV28
len: 15
CDR3nt: TGTGCCAGCAGTTCAGGACAGGGGACGCGATCACCCCTCCACTTT
CDR3aa: CASSSGQGTRSPLHF

d_gene: TRBD1
j_gene: TRBJ2-7
abundance: .
v_gene: TRBV6-5
len: 12
CDR3nt: TGTGCCACCCGGGACAGAACCTACGAGCAGTACTTC
CDR3aa: CATRDRTYEQYF

d_gene: TRBD1
j_gene: TRBJ1-3
abundance: .
v_gene: TRBV10-2
len: 15
CDR3nt: TGCGCCAGCAGCGGACAGGGTGCGGCTGGAAACACCATATATTTT
CDR3aa: CASSGQGAAGNTIYF

d_gene: TRBD1
j_gene: TRBJ1-5
abundance: .
v_gene: TRBV28
len: 13
CDR3nt: TGTGCCAGCAAGACAGGGGGGAATCAGCCCCAGCATTTT
CDR3aa: CASKTGGNQPQHF

d_gene: TRBD2
j_gene: TRBJ2-6
abundance: .
v_gene: TRBV19
len: 18
CDR3nt: TGTGCCAGTAGTATAGTGGCGCGGGGGGCGCAAGGGGCCAACGTCCTGACTTTC
CDR3aa: CASSIVARGAQGANVLTF

d_gene: TRBD2
j_gene: TRBJ2-7
abundance: .
v_gene: TRBV6-6
len: 15
CDR3nt: TGTGCCAGCAGACGACTAGCCCCGGGCCCCTACGAGCAGTACTTC
CDR3aa: CASRRLAPGPYEQYF

d_gene: .
j_gene: TRBJ2-1
abundance: .
v_gene: TRBV9
len: 18
CDR3nt: TGTGCCAGCAGCGTAATGGTCGAGAGGGGGAGGGCCTACAATGAGCAGTTCTTC
CDR3aa: CASSVMVERGRAYNEQFF

d_gene: .
j_gene: TRBJ2-1
abundance: .
v_gene: TRBV5-5
len: 15
CDR3nt: TGTGCCAGCAGCTTACTATCGGGGAAGGGCAATGAGCAGTTCTTC
CDR3aa: CASSLLSGKGNEQFF

d_gene: .
j_gene: TRBJ1-1
abundance: .
v_gene: TRBV29-1
len: 12
CDR3nt: TGCAGCGTTGACGCGATGAACACTGAAGCTTTCTTT
CDR3aa: CSVDAMNTEAFF

d_gene: TRBD1
j_gene: TRBJ2-1
abundance: .
v_gene: TRBV7-3
len: 14
CDR3nt: TGTGCCAGCAGCCCGACAGGGGCCTACAATGAGCAGTTCTTC
CDR3aa: CASSPTGAYNEQFF

d_gene: .
j_gene: TRBJ2-5
abundance: .
v_gene: TRBV10-3
len: 12
CDR3nt: TGTGCCTCGTCACGGGTGGTAGAGACCCAGTACTTC
CDR3aa: CASSRVVETQYF

d_gene: .
j_gene: TRBJ1-2
abundance: .
v_gene: TRBV6-6
len: 13
CDR3nt: TGTGCCAGCAGTTACCAGAACGACTATGGCTACACCTTC
CDR3aa: CASSYQNDYGYTF

d_gene: TRBD2
j_gene: TRBJ2-4
abundance: .
v_gene: TRBV27
len: 20
CDR3nt: TGTGCCAGCAGTCGAAATCCTAGCGGGTCCCCTCCCGGGGACAAAAACATTCAGTACTTC
CDR3aa: CASSRNPSGSPPGDKNIQYF

d_gene: TRBD2
j_gene: TRBJ2-3
abundance: .
v_gene: TRBV5-4
len: 18
CDR3nt: TGTGCCAGCAGCCGCGAACCCCCGACTAGCGGGATAACAGATACGCAGTATTTT
CDR3aa: CASSREPPTSGITDTQYF

d_gene: .
j_gene: TRBJ1-1
abundance: .
v_gene: TRBV2
len: 13
CDR3nt: TGTGCCAGCAGCCGAGGAGGGGTCACTGAAGCTTTCTTT
CDR3aa: CASSRGGVTEAFF

d_gene: .
j_gene: TRBJ1-5
abundance: .
v_gene: TRBV19
len: 13
CDR3nt: TGTGCCACTGCGGACGGGATTAATCAGCCCCAGCATTTT
CDR3aa: CATADGINQPQHF

d_gene: .
j_gene: TRBJ2-3
abundance: .
v_gene: TRBV7-8
len: 13
CDR3nt: TGTGCCAGCAGACCTTACTCCCCAGATACGCAGTATTTT
CDR3aa: CASRPYSPDTQYF

d_gene: .
j_gene: TRBJ1-3
abundance: .
v_gene: TRBV5-1
len: 17
CDR3nt: TGCGCCAGCAGCTTTGATGGGCCCACCCGCTCTGGAAACACCATATATTTT
CDR3aa: CASSFDGPTRSGNTIYF

d_gene: TRBD2
j_gene: TRBJ2-7
abundance: .
v_gene: TRBV7-9
len: 17
CDR3nt: TGTGCCAGCAGCTTAGCCGTTAGCGGGGGACCCTCCTACGAGCAGTACTTC
CDR3aa: CASSLAVSGGPSYEQYF

d_gene: TRBD1
j_gene: TRBJ2-7
abundance: once
v_gene: TRBV13
len: 14
CDR3nt: TGTGCCAGCAGCTCCTGGACAGGCTCCTACGAGCAGTACTTC
CDR3aa: CASSSWTGSYEQYF

d_gene: TRBD2
j_gene: TRBJ2-3
abundance: .
v_gene: TRBV10-3
len: 17
CDR3nt: TGTGCCATCAGTTGGGGCGGGGGGGCATCCAGCACAGATACGCAGTATTTT
CDR3aa: CAISWGGGASSTDTQYF

d_gene: TRBD1
j_gene: TRBJ2-6
abundance: .
v_gene: TRBV4-1
len: 18
CDR3nt: TGCGCCAGCAGCCAAGTCCGGACAGGGGGGGCTGGGGCCAACGTCCTGACTTTC
CDR3aa: CASSQVRTGGAGANVLTF

d_gene: .
j_gene: TRBJ1-1
abundance: .
v_gene: TRBV19
len: 14
CDR3nt: TGTGCCAGTAGTCTGACAGTCTGGAACACTGAAGCTTTCTTT
CDR3aa: CASSLTVWNTEAFF

d_gene: TRBD1
j_gene: TRBJ2-5
abundance: .
v_gene: TRBV5-1
len: 17
CDR3nt: TGCGCCAGCAGCCTCAAGACCCTAGGGGGCTCGGGGGAGACCCAGTACTTC
CDR3aa: CASSLKTLGGSGETQYF

d_gene: TRBD2
j_gene: TRBJ2-3
abundance: .
v_gene: TRBV7-2
len: 15
CDR3nt: TGTGCCAGCAGCCCGAGGACTAGCGGGAGGGATACGCAGTATTTT
CDR3aa: CASSPRTSGRDTQYF

d_gene: TRBD2
j_gene: TRBJ2-7
abundance: once
v_gene: TRBV6-5
len: 14
CDR3nt: TGTGCCAGCAGCTCGACTAGCGGGGCTTACGAGCAGTACTTC
CDR3aa: CASSSTSGAYEQYF

d_gene: .
j_gene: TRBJ2-3
abundance: .
v_gene: TRBV7-9
len: 15
CDR3nt: TGTGCCAGCAGCTACCCGCTGTTAGCGGCAGATACGCAGTATTTT
CDR3aa: CASSYPLLAADTQYF